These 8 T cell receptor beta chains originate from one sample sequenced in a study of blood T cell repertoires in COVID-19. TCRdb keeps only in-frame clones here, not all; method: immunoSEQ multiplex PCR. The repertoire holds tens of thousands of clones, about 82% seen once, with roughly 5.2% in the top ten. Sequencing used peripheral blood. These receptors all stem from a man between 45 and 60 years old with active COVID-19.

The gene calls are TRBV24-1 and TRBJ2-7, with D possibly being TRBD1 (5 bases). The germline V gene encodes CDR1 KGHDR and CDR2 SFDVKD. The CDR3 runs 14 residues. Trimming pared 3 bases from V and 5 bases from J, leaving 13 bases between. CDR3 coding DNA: TGTGCCACCAGTGATCGAACTTCAGGGCACGAGCAGTACTTC. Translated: CATSDRTSGHEQYF.

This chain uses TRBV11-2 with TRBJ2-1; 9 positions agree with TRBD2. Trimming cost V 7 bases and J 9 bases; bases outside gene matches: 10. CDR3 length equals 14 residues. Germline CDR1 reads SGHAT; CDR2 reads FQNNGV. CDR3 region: CASTRLAGHSEQFF. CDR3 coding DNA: TGTGCCAGCACCCGCCTAGCGGGGCATAGTGAGCAGTTCTTC. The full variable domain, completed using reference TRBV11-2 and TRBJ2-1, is EAGVAQSPRYKIIEKRQSVAFWCNPISGHATLYWYQQILGQGPKLLIQFQNNGVVDDSQLPKDRFSAERLKGVDSTLKIQPAKLEDSAVYLCASTRLAGHSEQFFGPGTRLTVL.

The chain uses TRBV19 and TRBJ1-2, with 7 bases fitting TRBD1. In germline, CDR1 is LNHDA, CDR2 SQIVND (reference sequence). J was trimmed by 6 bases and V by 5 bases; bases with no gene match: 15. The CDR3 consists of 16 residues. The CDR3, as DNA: TGTGCCAGTAGTGTTACAGGGGACTCCCCCCGCCATGGCTACACCTTC. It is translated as CASSVTGDSPRHGYTF.

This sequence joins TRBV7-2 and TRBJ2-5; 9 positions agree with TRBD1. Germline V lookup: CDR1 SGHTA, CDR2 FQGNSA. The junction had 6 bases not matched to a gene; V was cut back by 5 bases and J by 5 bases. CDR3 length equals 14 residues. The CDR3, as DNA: TGTGCCAGCAGCCCGGGACAGGGAATTGAGACCCAGTACTTC. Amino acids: CASSPGQGIETQYF.

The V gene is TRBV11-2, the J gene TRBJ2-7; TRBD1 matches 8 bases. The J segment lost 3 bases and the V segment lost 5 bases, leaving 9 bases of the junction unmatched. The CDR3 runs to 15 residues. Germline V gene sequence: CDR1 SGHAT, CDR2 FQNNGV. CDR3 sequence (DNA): TGTGCCAGCAGCGGCGGCCAGGGGGCTGTCTACGAGCAGTACTTC. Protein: CASSGGQGAVYEQYF.

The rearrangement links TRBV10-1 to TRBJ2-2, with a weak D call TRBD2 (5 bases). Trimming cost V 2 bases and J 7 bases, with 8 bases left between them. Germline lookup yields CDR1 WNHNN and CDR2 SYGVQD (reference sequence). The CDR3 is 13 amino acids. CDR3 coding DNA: TGCGCCAGCAGTGAGGAGGGTAACGGGGAGCTGTTTTTT. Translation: CASSEEGNGELFF.

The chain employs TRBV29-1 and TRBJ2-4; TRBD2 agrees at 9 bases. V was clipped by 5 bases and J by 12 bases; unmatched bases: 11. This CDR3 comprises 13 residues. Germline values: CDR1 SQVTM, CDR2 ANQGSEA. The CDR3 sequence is CSVIAGAERSQYF. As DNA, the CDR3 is TGCAGCGTTATAGCGGGAGCGGAGAGATCTCAGTACTTC.

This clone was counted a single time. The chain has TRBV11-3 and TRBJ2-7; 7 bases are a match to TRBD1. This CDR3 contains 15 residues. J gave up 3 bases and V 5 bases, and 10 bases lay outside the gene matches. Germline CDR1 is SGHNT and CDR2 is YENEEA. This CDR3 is CASSIRQGVYYEQYF. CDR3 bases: TGTGCCAGCAGCATTCGACAGGGAGTGTACTACGAGCAGTACTTC.